The following is a T cell receptor beta chain sequence with its context. The assay was immunoSEQ multiplex PCR, and TCRdb's table has in-frame clones only and misses some. The sample has tens of thousands of clones, roughly 90% seen once. Germline V gene data show CDR1 as SNHLY and CDR2 as FYNNEI. J was trimmed by 5 bases and V by 5 bases; bases with no gene match: 4. The CDR3 totals 14 residues. The source of the sample is a study of T cell changes during pregnancy in multiple sclerosis. The sequence was collected from a female donor with multiple sclerosis, enrolled in a pregnancy study. The J gene is TRBJ1-5, the V gene TRBV2; 9 positions match TRBD1. The source material was CD4+ T cells from peripheral blood mononuclear cells, sampled after pregnancy. Written as DNA, the CDR3 is TGTGCCAGCAGTCAACAGGGGGCGGATCAGCCCCAGCATTTT. Translating it yields CASSQQGADQPQHF.